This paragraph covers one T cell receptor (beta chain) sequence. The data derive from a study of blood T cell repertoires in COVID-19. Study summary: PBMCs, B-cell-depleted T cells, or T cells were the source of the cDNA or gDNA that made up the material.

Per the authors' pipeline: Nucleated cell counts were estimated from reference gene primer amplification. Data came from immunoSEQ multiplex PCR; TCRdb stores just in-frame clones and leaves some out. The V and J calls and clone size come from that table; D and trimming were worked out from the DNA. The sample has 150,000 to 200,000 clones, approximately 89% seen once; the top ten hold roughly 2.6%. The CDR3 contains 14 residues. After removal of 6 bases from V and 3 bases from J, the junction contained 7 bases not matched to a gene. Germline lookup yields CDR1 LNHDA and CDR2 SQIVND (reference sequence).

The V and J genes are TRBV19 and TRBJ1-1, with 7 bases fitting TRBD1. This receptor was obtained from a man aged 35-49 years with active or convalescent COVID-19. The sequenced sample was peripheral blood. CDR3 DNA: TGTGCCAGTAGCAGGACAGGAGTGGACACTGAAGCTTTCTTT. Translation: CASSRTGVDTEAFF.